The 8 T cell receptor beta chains listed next were all sequenced from one sample in a study of blood T cell repertoires in COVID-19. Here immunoSEQ multiplex PCR was the method, and the copy in TCRdb shows in-frame clones only, minus some. The sample contains 250,000 to 350,000 clones, roughly 84% of which appear only once. Material for sequencing was peripheral blood. The receptors were gathered from a human donor with COVID-19, enrolled during active disease. The donor label of this sample is uncertain.

The gene calls are TRBV29-1 and TRBJ2-2; D unclear. With 4 bases removed from V and 6 bases from J, the gap between germline ends came to 6 bases. The CDR3 has 11 amino acids. Germline V gene sequence: CDR1 SQVTM, CDR2 ANQGSEA. The CDR3 DNA sequence: TGCAGCGTTGGTACGGCCGGGGAGCTGTTTTTT. Protein sequence: CSVGTAGELFF.

The chain joins TRBV7-9 to TRBJ2-6, with TRBD1 as a possible D gene (6 bases). V shed 6 bases and J shed 0 bases, with 12 bases lying between them. Looked up from germline, CDR1 is SEHNR and CDR2 is FQNEAQ (reference sequence). The CDR3 extends over 16 amino acids. Here the CDR3 reads CASSRLRGSGANVLTF. The CDR3 DNA reads TGTGCCAGCAGTCGACTCAGGGGCTCTGGGGCCAACGTCCTGACTTTC.

The rearrangement links TRBV4-3 to TRBJ2-3; 8 bases line up with TRBD2. The length of the CDR3 is 15 residues. Germline V gene sequence: CDR1 LGHNA, CDR2 YSLEER. V trimming: 3 bases; J trimming: 1 base; junction bases outside the gene matches: 3. The DNA of the CDR3 is TGCGCCAGCAGCCATACAGCGGGAGGCACAGATACGCAGTATTTT. Translation: CASSHTAGGTDTQYF.

This clone showed up just once. V is TRBV27 and J is TRBJ2-3, with 10 bases that match TRBD2. J was trimmed by 5 bases and V by 7 bases; bases with no gene match: 15. This CDR3 has 17 amino acids. Germline lookup yields CDR1 MNHEY and CDR2 SMNVEV (reference sequence). The CDR3: CASNGLAAPLGKDTQYF. CDR3 nucleotides: TGTGCCAGCAACGGACTAGCGGCCCCTCTTGGGAAAGATACGCAGTATTTT.

This sequence joins TRBV30 and TRBJ2-5; possible D gene TRBD2, 5 bases. CDR1 is GTSNPN and CDR2 is SVGIG in the germline V gene (reference sequence). This CDR3 has 14 amino acids. Trimming left V 1 base short and J 5 bases short, with 14 bases between. The CDR3 DNA reads as TGTGCCTGGAGTGGTCTTCGGGGTGTGGAGACCCAGTACTTC. Its translation: CAWSGLRGVETQYF.

The genes are TRBV7-2 and TRBJ1-1; TRBD1 matches at 7 bases. The CDR3 is made up of 18 amino acids. Germline CDR1 and CDR2: SGHTA and FQGNSA. Trimming at V came to 5 bases and at J to 0 bases, leaving 15 bases not matched to a gene. The CDR3 DNA follows: TGTGCCAGCAGCCGCCAGACAGGGATCGACATCATGAACACTGAAGCTTTCTTT. It specifies CASSRQTGIDIMNTEAFF.

This chain links TRBV5-1 with TRBJ2-7; 8 bases fit TRBD2. Germline-derived CDR1 and CDR2 are SGHRS and YFSETQ. V shed 0 bases, J shed 0 bases, and the junction held 5 bases outside the gene matches. This CDR3 is built from 16 residues. The CDR3 loop is CASSLGSSGFSYEQYF. CDR3 DNA: TGCGCCAGCAGCTTGGGCTCTAGCGGGTTCTCCTACGAGCAGTACTTC.

V is TRBV5-1 and J is TRBJ2-1, with TRBD2 matching 7 bases. Per germline, CDR1 SGHRS and CDR2 YFSETQ. This CDR3 is 14 amino acids long. With V trimmed by 3 bases and J by 5 bases, 5 bases remained unmatched. The CDR3 DNA sequence: TGCGCCAGCAGCTGGGGAGGGCTTAACAATGAGCAGTTCTTC. Amino acid sequence: CASSWGGLNNEQFF.